These T cell receptor beta chains were read from a single sample in a study of cytomegalovirus exposure and HLA in healthy donors. Measured with immunoSEQ multiplex PCR; TCRdb has only the in-frame clones, and not every one. The table includes about 90,000 clones, roughly 66% detected once. The specimen was PBMCs. These receptors all come from a man aged 25 to 40 in good health and CMV-seronegative. Both conserved end residues are part of each CDR3. The D gene is left open where the match is weak. Clone size appears in some rows only: once, few, many, or a class for an expanded clone.

v_gene	abundance	d_gene	j_gene	CDR3nt	CDR3aa
TRBV5-1	NA	TRBD1	TRBJ2-7	TGCGCCAGCAGATATCAGGGGGCCTACGAGCAGTACTTC	CASRYQGAYEQYF
TRBV7-8	NA	NA	TRBJ2-7	TGTGCCAGCAGCTTACGACTCTACTCCTACGAGCAGTACTTC	CASSLRLYSYEQYF
TRBV28	few	NA	TRBJ2-5	TGTGCCAGCAGTTTGGGAGGAGACCAAGAGACCCAGTACTTC	CASSLGGDQETQYF
TRBV7-9	NA	NA	TRBJ1-2	TGTGCCAGCAGCTTAGTGGCAGGGGCTAACTATGGCTACACCTTC	CASSLVAGANYGYTF
TRBV2	NA	NA	TRBJ2-7	TGTGCCAGTGGGGGGGCACAGGTTTATTCCGAGCAGTACTTC	CASGGAQVYSEQYF
TRBV29-1	NA	NA	TRBJ2-1	TGCAGCGTTCGTCCAGAGGATGAGCAGTTCTTC	CSVRPEDEQFF
TRBV18	NA	NA	TRBJ1-1	TGTGCCAGCTCACCGGTCAGGGGTACTGAAGCTTTCTTT	CASSPVRGTEAFF
TRBV28	once	NA	TRBJ1-2	TGTGCCAGCAGTCCCAGAGGCTACACTAACTATGGCTACACCTTC	CASSPRGYTNYGYTF
TRBV7-2	NA	NA	TRBJ2-7	TGTGCCAGCAGCTTAGTGTGGAGAGACGAGCAGTACTTC	CASSLVWRDEQYF
TRBV19	NA	TRBD1	TRBJ2-1	TGTGCCAGTAGTGGAAGGACAGGGTCCAACAATGAGCAGTTCTTC	CASSGRTGSNNEQFF
TRBV7-2	NA	NA	TRBJ2-1	TGTGCCAGCAGCTTAGGGGGGGAGAGTGAGCAGTTCTTC	CASSLGGESEQFF
TRBV29-1	NA	NA	TRBJ1-5	TGCAGCGTTGATCTGGGGGGAAATCAGCCCCAGCATTTT	CSVDLGGNQPQHF
TRBV27	NA	NA	TRBJ1-1	TGTGCCAGCAGTTTAGTGTTCAGAAACACTGAAGCTTTCTTT	CASSLVFRNTEAFF
TRBV10-3	once	NA	TRBJ1-2	TGTGCCATCAGTGTAGTTCGCGGGAGCGGCTACACCTTC	CAISVVRGSGYTF
TRBV7-9	medium-sized	TRBD2	TRBJ2-2	TGTGCCAGCAGCTTAGGGGGTAGCGGGCTTAACACCGGGGAGCTGTTTTTT	CASSLGGSGLNTGELFF
TRBV2	few	NA	TRBJ1-2	TGTGCCAGTCTCCCCAGGAGAGGGGAAGCGGGCTATGGCTACACCTTC	CASLPRRGEAGYGYTF
TRBV6-1	NA	NA	TRBJ1-2	TGTGCCAGCAGTCCCCTTCCCCAGGGGAGTGATGGCTACACCTTC	CASSPLPQGSDGYTF
TRBV18	NA	NA	TRBJ2-3	TGTGCCAGCTCACCAGGACTTTCAGATACGCAGTATTTT	CASSPGLSDTQYF
TRBV7-2	NA	NA	TRBJ2-1	TGTGCCAGCAGCTTAGTTGCGGGGCCCGGTGAGCAGTTCTTC	CASSLVAGPGEQFF
TRBV28	few	NA	TRBJ2-5	TGTGCCAGCAGTCGTACAGGGTCAGATCCATTCGAGTACTTC	CASSRTGSDPFEYF
TRBV12-5	NA	NA	TRBJ2-1	TGTGCTAGTGGTTTGGGAGGGGGTGTGAGGGATGAGCAGTTCTTC	CASGLGGGVRDEQFF
TRBV4-1	NA	NA	TRBJ1-5	TGCGCCAGCAGCCATGAGGGCCGATACAATCAGCCCCAGCATTTT	CASSHEGRYNQPQHF
TRBV25-1	NA	TRBD1	TRBJ1-1	TGTGCCAGCACCTCGATAGGACAGGGTGGAACTGAAGCTTTCTTT	CASTSIGQGGTEAFF
TRBV6-1	NA	TRBD2	TRBJ2-5	TGTGCCAGCAGTGTTACCGGGACTAGCGGCCAAGAGACCCAGTACTTC	CASSVTGTSGQETQYF
TRBV18	NA	TRBD2	TRBJ2-3	TGTGCCAGCTCACCACCCCGACTAGCGGGGGGGCCAGATACGCAGTATTTT	CASSPPRLAGGPDTQYF
TRBV11-2	NA	NA	TRBJ1-1	TGTGCCAGCAGCTTAATCTTCACTGAAGCTTTCTTT	CASSLIFTEAFF
TRBV7-2	NA	TRBD1	TRBJ2-7	TGTGCCAGCAGCCGGGACAGGGGACCCTACGAGCAGTACTTC	CASSRDRGPYEQYF
TRBV2	NA	TRBD1	TRBJ2-5	TGTGCCAGCGACAGGGAAGAGACCCAGTACTTC	CASDREETQYF
TRBV28	NA	TRBD2	TRBJ2-7	TGTGCCAGCAGTCTAGTAGCGGGAGGGGACTACGAGCAGTACTTC	CASSLVAGGDYEQYF
TRBV27	NA	TRBD1	TRBJ2-3	TGTGCCAGCAGTCCGCGGACAGGGCCCCCAGATACGCAGTATTTT	CASSPRTGPPDTQYF
TRBV9	medium-sized	NA	TRBJ2-1	TGTGCCAGCAGCCCTGGGTGGGAGCCAGAAGACAATGAGCAGTTCTTC	CASSPGWEPEDNEQFF
TRBV7-3	NA	TRBD1	TRBJ1-1	TGTGCCAGCAGCCCACGGACAGGGACTGAAGCTTTCTTT	CASSPRTGTEAFF
TRBV5-1	NA	TRBD1	TRBJ1-4	TGCGCCAGCAGCCGGGACAGGGCCCAAGAAAAACTGTTTTTT	CASSRDRAQEKLFF
TRBV28	NA	NA	TRBJ1-5	TGTGCCAGCAGTTTCAGGGAATGGAATCAGCCCCAGCATTTT	CASSFREWNQPQHF
TRBV6-1	NA	NA	TRBJ1-1	TGTGCCAGCAGGCCCCACCCCGGGGGAGGCACTGAAGCTTTCTTT	CASRPHPGGGTEAFF
TRBV29-1	NA	NA	TRBJ2-3	TGCAGCGTCGCTGGGACAACAAAGAGCACAGATACGCAGTATTTT	CSVAGTTKSTDTQYF
TRBV5-6	NA	NA	TRBJ1-1	TGTGCCAGCATCGGGACTGTGAACACTGAAGCTTTCTTT	CASIGTVNTEAFF
TRBV5-1	NA	NA	TRBJ1-1	TGCGCCAGCAGCCCTTCGACACAGGCGAACACTGAAGCTTTCTTT	CASSPSTQANTEAFF
TRBV4-3	NA	TRBD2	TRBJ2-1	TGCGCCAGCGGACTGTCGGGAGGGTCCAATGAGCAGTTCTTC	CASGLSGGSNEQFF